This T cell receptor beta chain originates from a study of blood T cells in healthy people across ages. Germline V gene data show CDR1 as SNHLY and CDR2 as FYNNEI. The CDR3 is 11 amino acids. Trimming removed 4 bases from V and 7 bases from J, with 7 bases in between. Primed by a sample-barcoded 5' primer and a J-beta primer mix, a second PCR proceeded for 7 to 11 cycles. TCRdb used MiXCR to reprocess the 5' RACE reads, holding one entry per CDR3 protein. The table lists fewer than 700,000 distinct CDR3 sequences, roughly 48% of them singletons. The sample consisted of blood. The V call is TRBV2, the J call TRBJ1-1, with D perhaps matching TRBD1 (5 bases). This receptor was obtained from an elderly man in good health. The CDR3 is CASSAGFEAFF. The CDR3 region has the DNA TGTGCCAGCAGTGCAGGGTTTGAAGCTTTCTTT.